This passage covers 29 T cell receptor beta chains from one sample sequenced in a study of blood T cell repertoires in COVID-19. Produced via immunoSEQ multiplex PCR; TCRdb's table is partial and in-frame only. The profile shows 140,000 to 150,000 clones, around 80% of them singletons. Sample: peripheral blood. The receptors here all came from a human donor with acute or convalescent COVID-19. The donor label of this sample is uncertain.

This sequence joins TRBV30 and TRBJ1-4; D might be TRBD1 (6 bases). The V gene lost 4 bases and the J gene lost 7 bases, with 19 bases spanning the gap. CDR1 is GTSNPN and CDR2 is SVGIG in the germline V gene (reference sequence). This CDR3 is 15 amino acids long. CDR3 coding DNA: TGTGCCTGGACCCCAGGACAGTCGAACACTGAAAAACTGTTTTTT. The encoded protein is CAWTPGQSNTEKLFF.

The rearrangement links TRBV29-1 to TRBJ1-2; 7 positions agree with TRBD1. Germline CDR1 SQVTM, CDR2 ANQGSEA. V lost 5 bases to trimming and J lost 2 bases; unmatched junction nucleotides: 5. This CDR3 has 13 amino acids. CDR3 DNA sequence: TGCAGCGTTTGGGGCAGGGGGAACTATGGCTACACCTTC. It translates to CSVWGRGNYGYTF.

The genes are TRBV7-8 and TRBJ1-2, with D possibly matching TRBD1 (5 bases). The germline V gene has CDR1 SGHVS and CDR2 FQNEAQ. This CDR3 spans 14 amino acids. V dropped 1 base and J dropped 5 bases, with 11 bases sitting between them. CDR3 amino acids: CASSLDGGGYGYTF. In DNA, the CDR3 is TGTGCCAGCAGCTTAGACGGGGGGGGATATGGCTACACCTTC.

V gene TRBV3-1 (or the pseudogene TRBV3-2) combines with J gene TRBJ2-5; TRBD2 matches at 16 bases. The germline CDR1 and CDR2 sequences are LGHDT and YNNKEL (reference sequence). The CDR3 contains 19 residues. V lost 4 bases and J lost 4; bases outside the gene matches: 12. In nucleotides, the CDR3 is TGTGCCAGCAGCCCTCTTCTAGGGACTAGCGGGGGGGCCTCAGAGACCCAGTACTTC. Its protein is CASSPLLGTSGGASETQYF.

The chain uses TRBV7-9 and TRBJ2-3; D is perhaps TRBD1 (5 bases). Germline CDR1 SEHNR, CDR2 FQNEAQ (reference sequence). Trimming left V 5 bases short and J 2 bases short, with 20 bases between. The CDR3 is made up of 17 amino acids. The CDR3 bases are TGTGCCAGCAGCAAAGGAGACAGAAGGCTGACCACAGATACGCAGTATTTT. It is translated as CASSKGDRRLTTDTQYF.

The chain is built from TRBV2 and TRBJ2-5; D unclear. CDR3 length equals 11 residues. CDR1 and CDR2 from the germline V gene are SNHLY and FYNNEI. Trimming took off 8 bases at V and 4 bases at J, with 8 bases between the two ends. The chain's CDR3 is CASSLRETQYF. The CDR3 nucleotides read TGTGCCAGCTCCCTACGAGAGACCCAGTACTTC.

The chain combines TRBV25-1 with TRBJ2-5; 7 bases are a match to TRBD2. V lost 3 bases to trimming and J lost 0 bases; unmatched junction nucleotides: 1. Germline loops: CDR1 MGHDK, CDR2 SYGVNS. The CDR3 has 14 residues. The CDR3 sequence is CASSEGGNQETQYF. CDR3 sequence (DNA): TGTGCCAGCAGTGAGGGGGGGAACCAAGAGACCCAGTACTTC.

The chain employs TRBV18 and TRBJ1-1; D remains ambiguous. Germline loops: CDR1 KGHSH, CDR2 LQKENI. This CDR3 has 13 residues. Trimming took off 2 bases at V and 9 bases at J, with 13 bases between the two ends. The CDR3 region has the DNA TGTGCCAGCTCACCAAAGGAGCAAAACCAAGCTTTCTTT. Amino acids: CASSPKEQNQAFF. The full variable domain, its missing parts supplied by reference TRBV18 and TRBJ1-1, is NAGVMQNPRHLVRRRGQEARLRCSPMKGHSHVYWYRQLPEEGLKFMVYLQKENIIDESGMPKERFSAEFPKEGPSILRIQQVVRGDSAAYFCASSPKEQNQAFFGQGTRLTVV.

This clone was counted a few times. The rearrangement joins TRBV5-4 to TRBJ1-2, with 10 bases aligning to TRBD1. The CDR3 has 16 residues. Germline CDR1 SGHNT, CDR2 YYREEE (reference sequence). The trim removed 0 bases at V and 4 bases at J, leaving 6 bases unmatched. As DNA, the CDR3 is TGTGCCAGCAGCTTGGCCCGGGACAGGGGCGTCTATGGCTACACCTTC. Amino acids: CASSLARDRGVYGYTF.

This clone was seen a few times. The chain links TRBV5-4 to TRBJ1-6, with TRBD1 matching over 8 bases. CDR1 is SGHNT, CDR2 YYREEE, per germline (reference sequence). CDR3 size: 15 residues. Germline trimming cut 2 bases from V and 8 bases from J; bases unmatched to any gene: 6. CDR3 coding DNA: TGTGCCAGCAGCTTAAGACAGGGGAGGCATTCACCCCTCCACTTT. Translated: CASSLRQGRHSPLHF.

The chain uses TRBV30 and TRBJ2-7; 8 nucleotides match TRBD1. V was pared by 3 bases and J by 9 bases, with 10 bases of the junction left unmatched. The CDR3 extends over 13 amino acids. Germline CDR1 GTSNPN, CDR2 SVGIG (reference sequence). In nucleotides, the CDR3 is TGTGCCTGGAGGCAGGGGGCTGGATTCGGGCAGTACTTC. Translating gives CAWRQGAGFGQYF.

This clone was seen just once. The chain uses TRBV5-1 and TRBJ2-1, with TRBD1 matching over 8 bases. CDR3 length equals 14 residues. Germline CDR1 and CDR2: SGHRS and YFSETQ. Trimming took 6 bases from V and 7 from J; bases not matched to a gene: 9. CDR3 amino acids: CASTRGQGANEQFF. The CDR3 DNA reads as TGCGCCAGCACCCGGGGGCAGGGGGCAAATGAGCAGTTCTTC.

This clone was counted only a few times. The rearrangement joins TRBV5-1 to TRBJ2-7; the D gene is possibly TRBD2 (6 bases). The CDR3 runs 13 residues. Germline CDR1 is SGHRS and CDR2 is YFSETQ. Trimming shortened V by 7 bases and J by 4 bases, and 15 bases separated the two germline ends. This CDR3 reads CASGVVGGYEQYF. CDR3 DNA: TGCGCCAGCGGAGTGGTCGGGGGATACGAGCAGTACTTC.

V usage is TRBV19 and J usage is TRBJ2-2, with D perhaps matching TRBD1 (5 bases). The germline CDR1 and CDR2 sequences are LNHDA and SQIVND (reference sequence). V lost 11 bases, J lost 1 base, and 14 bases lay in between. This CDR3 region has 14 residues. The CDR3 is CAVSRQGNTGELFF. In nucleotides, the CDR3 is TGTGCCGTCAGTCGTCAGGGGAACACCGGGGAGCTGTTTTTT.

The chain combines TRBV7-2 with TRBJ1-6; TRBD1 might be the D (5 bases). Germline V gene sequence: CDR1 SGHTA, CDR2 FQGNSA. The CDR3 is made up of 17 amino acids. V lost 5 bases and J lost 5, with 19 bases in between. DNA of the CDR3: TGTGCCAGCAGCCCACGACGGCGCCCAGGGAATAATTCACCCCTCCACTTT. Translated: CASSPRRRPGNNSPLHF.

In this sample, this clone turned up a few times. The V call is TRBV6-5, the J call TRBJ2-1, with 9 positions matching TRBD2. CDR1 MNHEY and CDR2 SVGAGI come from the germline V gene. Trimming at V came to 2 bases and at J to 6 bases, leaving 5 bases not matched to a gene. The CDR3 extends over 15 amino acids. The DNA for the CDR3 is TGTGCCAGCAGTTACGGAGTAGCGGGGGTCAATGAGCAGTTCTTC. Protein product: CASSYGVAGVNEQFF.

The CDR3 DNA reads as TGTGCCAGCGGACTAGCGGGGTACAATGAGCAGTTCTTC. Translating gives CASGLAGYNEQFF. The rearrangement uses TRBV7-8 and TRBJ2-1; 12 bases fit TRBD2. CDR3 length: 13 residues. V gave up 8 bases and J gave up 4 bases; unmatched junction bases: 0. Germline CDR1 and CDR2: SGHVS and FQNEAQ.

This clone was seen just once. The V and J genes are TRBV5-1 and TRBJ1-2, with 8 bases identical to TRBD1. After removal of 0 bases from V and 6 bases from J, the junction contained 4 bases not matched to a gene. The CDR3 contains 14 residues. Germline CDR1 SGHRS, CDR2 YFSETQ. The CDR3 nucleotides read TGCGCCAGCAGCTTGGACGGGACAGGTGATGGCTACACCTTC. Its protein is CASSLDGTGDGYTF.

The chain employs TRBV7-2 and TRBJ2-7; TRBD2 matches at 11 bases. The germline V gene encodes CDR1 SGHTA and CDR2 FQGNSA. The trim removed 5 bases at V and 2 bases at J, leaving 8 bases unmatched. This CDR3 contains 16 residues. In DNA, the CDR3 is TGTGCCAGCAGCACGCGACTAGCGGGGAGCCCCTACGAGCAGTACTTC. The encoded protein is CASSTRLAGSPYEQYF.

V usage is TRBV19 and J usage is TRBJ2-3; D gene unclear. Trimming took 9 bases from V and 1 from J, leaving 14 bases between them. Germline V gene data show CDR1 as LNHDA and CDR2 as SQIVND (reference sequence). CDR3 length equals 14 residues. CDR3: CASPSGPCTDTQYF. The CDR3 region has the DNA TGTGCCAGCCCCTCGGGTCCGTGCACAGATACGCAGTATTTT.

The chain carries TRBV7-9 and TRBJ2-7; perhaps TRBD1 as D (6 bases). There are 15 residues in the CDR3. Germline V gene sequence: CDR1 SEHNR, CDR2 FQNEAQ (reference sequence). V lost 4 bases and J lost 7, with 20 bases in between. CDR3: CASSSTGTLMREQYF. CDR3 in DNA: TGTGCCAGCAGCTCCACCGGGACATTGATGAGGGAGCAGTACTTC.

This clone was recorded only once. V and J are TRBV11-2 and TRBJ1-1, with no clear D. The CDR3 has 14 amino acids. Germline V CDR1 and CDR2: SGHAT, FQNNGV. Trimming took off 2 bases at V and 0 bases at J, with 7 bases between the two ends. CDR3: CASSLNSLNTEAFF. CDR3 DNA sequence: TGTGCCAGCAGCTTAAACAGCCTGAACACTGAAGCTTTCTTT.

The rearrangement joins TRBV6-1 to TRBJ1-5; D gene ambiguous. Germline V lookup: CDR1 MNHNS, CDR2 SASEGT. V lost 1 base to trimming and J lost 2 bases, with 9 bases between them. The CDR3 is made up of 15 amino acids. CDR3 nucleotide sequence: TGTGCCAGCAGTGAAGATCTGCGGCGCAATCAGCCCCAGCATTTT. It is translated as CASSEDLRRNQPQHF.

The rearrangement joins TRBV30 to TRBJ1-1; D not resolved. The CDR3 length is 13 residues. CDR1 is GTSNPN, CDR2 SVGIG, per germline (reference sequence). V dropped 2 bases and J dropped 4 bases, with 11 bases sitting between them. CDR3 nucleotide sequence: TGTGCCTGGAGTAACGAGGGATTCACTGAAGCTTTCTTT. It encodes CAWSNEGFTEAFF.

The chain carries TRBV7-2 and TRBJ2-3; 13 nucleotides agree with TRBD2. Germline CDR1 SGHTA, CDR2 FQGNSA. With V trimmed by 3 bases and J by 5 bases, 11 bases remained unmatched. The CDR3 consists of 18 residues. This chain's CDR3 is CASSFLPTSGGARDTQYF. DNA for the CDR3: TGTGCCAGCAGCTTCCTCCCAACTAGCGGGGGGGCCCGAGATACGCAGTATTTT.

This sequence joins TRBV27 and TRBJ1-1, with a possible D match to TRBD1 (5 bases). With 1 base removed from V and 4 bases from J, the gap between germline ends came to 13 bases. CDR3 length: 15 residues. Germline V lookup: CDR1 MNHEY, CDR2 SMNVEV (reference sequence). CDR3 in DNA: TGTGCCAGCAGTTTATTTTCAGGGTGGGGCACTGAAGCTTTCTTT. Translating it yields CASSLFSGWGTEAFF.

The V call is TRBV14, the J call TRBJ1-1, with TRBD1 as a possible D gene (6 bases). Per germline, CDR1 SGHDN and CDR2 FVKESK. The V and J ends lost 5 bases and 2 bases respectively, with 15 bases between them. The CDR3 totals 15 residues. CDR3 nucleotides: TGTGCCAGCAGCTTATGGACAGCCGCTAACACTGAAGCTTTCTTT. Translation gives CASSLWTAANTEAFF.

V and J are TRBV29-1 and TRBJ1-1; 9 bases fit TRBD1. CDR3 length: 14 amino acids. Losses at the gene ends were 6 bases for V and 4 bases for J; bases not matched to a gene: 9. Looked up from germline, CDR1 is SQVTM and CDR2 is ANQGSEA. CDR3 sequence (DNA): TGCAGCGTGGAAAGACAGGGGGATGGCACTGAAGCTTTCTTT. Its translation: CSVERQGDGTEAFF.

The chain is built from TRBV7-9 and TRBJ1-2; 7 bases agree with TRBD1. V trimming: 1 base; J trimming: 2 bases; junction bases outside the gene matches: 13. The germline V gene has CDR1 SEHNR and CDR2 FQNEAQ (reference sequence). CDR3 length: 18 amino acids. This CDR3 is CASSLGLTGSPGNYGYTF. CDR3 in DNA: TGTGCCAGCAGCTTAGGGCTGACAGGGAGCCCCGGGAACTATGGCTACACCTTC.